The subject of this entry is one T cell receptor beta chain. The data belong to a study of preoperative IRX-2 immunotherapy in early breast cancer. Clones were sequenced by immunoSEQ multiplex PCR, and TCRdb holds only the in-frame ones, with some missing. The sample includes roughly 14,000 clones, under 95% of them seen just once. Treatment specified: preoperative locoregional IRX-2 cytokine immunotherapy. This phase Ib study tested locoregional IRX-2 cytokine immunotherapy given before surgery. V lost 3 bases to trimming and J lost 6 bases; unmatched junction nucleotides: 6. Germline values: CDR1 GTSNPN, CDR2 SVGIG (reference sequence). There are 13 residues in the CDR3.

The specimen was obtained from a patient treated with IRX-2 immunotherapy. The sequence derives from a human donor with breast cancer. The chain has TRBV30 and TRBJ1-2; 8 nucleotides agree with TRBD1. CDR3 amino acids: CAWRGQGFDGYTF. CDR3 DNA sequence: TGTGCCTGGAGAGGACAGGGATTCGATGGCTACACCTTC.